Shown below are 11 T cell receptor beta chains from a single sample sequenced in a study of PD-1 blockade in classical Hodgkin lymphoma. Method: immunoSEQ multiplex PCR; TCRdb's copy keeps in-frame clones and lacks some. The profile shows around 10,000 clones, 80% of them singletons. The patients all showed relapse after autologous stem cell transplantation, while their brentuximab vedotin exposure varied. The sample in question was peripheral blood mononuclear cells (PBMCs), obtained before the second cycle of nivolumab. All receptors derive from a human donor with classical Hodgkin lymphoma.

This clone was seen a few times. The chain combines TRBV18 with TRBJ2-7, with 10 bases matching TRBD1. Unmatched junction bases numbered 5, after V lost 4 bases and J lost 5 bases. Per the germline V gene, CDR1 is KGHSH and CDR2 is LQKENI. The CDR3 sequence is 14 residues long. CDR3: CASSRDRGHDEQYF. In nucleotides, the CDR3 is TGTGCCAGCTCACGCGACAGGGGGCACGACGAGCAGTACTTC.

V gene TRBV12-5 combines with J gene TRBJ2-2; D is undetermined. V was pared by 5 bases and J by 7 bases, with 8 bases between. CDR3 length: 12 residues. Germline lookup yields CDR1 LGHNT and CDR2 FRNRAP. CDR3 sequence: CASGDFGGELFF. In DNA form, the CDR3 reads TGTGCTAGTGGTGACTTCGGCGGGGAGCTGTTTTTT.

This chain links TRBV29-1 with TRBJ2-1, with D perhaps TRBD1 (7 bases). The CDR3 runs to 16 residues. CDR1 is SQVTM and CDR2 is ANQGSEA in the germline V gene. Trimming removed 0 bases at V and 6 bases at J, with 18 bases between. The CDR3 is CSVEDPRGGTVNEQFF. The CDR3 DNA follows: TGCAGCGTTGAAGATCCTCGAGGCGGGACAGTCAATGAGCAGTTCTTC.

V gene TRBV7-8 combines with J gene TRBJ2-3, with 12 bases matching TRBD2. The ends lost 1 base at V and 3 bases at J; junction bases unmatched: 11. This CDR3 is 19 amino acids long. The V gene's germline CDR1 is SGHVS and CDR2 FQNEAQ. CDR3 region: CASSLGLAGVFFVTDTQYF. CDR3 DNA: TGTGCCAGCAGCTTAGGACTAGCGGGAGTTTTTTTTGTTACAGATACGCAGTATTTT.

This sequence joins TRBV7-2 and TRBJ2-2, with unresolved D. In germline, CDR1 is SGHTA, CDR2 FQGNSA. V lost 1 base, J lost 1 base, and 7 bases lay in between. The CDR3 spans 15 residues. The CDR3 nucleotides are TGTGCCAGCAGCTTAGTCAGACAGAACACCGGGGAGCTGTTTTTT. It yields the protein CASSLVRQNTGELFF.

This sequence joins TRBV28 and TRBJ2-5; TRBD1 agrees at 9 bases. This CDR3 contains 17 residues. The germline gives CDR1 MDHEN, CDR2 SYDVKM. The V segment lost 1 base and the J segment 1 base; nucleotides outside the gene matches: 7. The CDR3 sequence: CASSLYIGTGLQETQYF. CDR3 nucleotides: TGTGCCAGCAGTTTATATATTGGGACAGGGCTCCAAGAGACCCAGTACTTC.

This clone was detected once. This chain uses TRBV5-4 with TRBJ2-3; unclear D gene. This CDR3 has 12 residues. CDR1 is SGHNT and CDR2 is YYREEE in the germline V gene (reference sequence). V was clipped by 4 bases and J by 2 bases, with 5 bases between them. CDR3 nucleotides: TGTGCCAGCAGCCCAGACACAGATACGCAGTATTTT. Translating gives CASSPDTDTQYF.

The V gene is TRBV30, the J gene TRBJ1-1; D gene uncertain. The CDR3 is 15 amino acids. Germline CDR1 reads GTSNPN; CDR2 reads SVGIG (reference sequence). Between the trimmed V and J ends, which lost 3 bases and 2 bases, there was a span of 16 bases. The CDR3 loop reads CAWRVRSSANTEAFF. The DNA for the CDR3 is TGTGCCTGGAGGGTTCGGTCCTCGGCTAACACTGAAGCTTTCTTT.

This chain connects TRBV19 to TRBJ1-3; D not certain. This CDR3 spans 15 amino acids. CDR1 and CDR2 (germline): LNHDA, SQIVND (reference sequence). Trimming removed 3 bases from V and 3 bases from J, with 12 bases in between. CDR3 sequence reads: CASSIGTGNGNTIYF. The CDR3 DNA reads as TGTGCCAGTAGTATCGGAACGGGTAATGGAAACACCATATATTTT.

The rearrangement joins TRBV28 to TRBJ1-2; TRBD1 aligns across 8 bases. Per the germline V gene, CDR1 is MDHEN and CDR2 is SYDVKM. The CDR3 runs 12 residues. The V segment lost 6 bases and the J segment 7 bases; nucleotides outside the gene matches: 4. The CDR3: CASRPGGGGYTF. CDR3 DNA sequence: TGTGCCAGCAGACCAGGGGGCGGTGGCTACACCTTC.

The genes are TRBV30 and TRBJ1-5, with 10 nucleotides matching TRBD1. The CDR3 runs to 17 residues. V shed 2 bases, J shed 0 bases, and the junction held 7 bases outside the gene matches. CDR1 GTSNPN and CDR2 SVGIG come from the germline V gene (reference sequence). The CDR3 spells CAWSSTGGHRSNQPQHF. The CDR3 DNA follows: TGTGCCTGGAGTTCGACAGGGGGCCATCGTAGCAATCAGCCCCAGCATTTT.